This section outlines one T cell receptor beta chain sequence together with its context. Its recognized antigen is unknown. Qualities for individual bases were not recorded, and no much larger clone is one base off. V is trimmed back by 3 bases and J by 1 base, and the junction contains 2 bases that no gene match accounts for. The germline V gene gives CDR1 as MNHEY and CDR2 as SVGAGI. Spanning cysteine to phenylalanine, the CDR3 consists of 16 amino acids. The sequence is cut down to CDR3 DNA, 48 bases in frame from base 1. The treatment or condition label here, explained by the study, means: live attenuated yellow fever vaccine strain. Two biological replicates of bulk PBMCs were collected at each blood-draw timepoint. PBMCs were isolated from peripheral blood using a standard Ficoll-Paque protocol. TriZol was used to extract RNA from bulk PBMCs, CD4 and CD8 fractions, and dextramer-positive and dextramer-negative fractions.

These data are taken from a study of T cells after yellow fever vaccination (dated by TCRdb to 2018 to 2020). Regarding the complete study: Libraries from fractions with low cell numbers were prepared with the SMART-Seq v4 Ultra Low Input RNA kit. To follow T-cell clones before and after primary and booster YFV17D yellow fever vaccination, bulk TCR alpha and beta repertoires were sequenced over time. Two healthy male donors, one aged 18 to 30 and one aged 30 to 40 years, made up the cohort. Blood was collected at multiple timepoints before and after primary and secondary immunization, and bulk PBMC replicates and cell subsets were isolated. Overall study outcomes, separate from this receptor: Most clones expanded after primary vaccination were re-detected after the booster (almost 97% of CD4 and 88% of CD8), suggesting broad memory maintenance. Because abundant contaminating clonotypes from the bulk population could be contained in FACS-sorted repertoires, computational filtering was required. Because only two donors were included in the study, the extent to which the findings can be generalized is limited. Compared with the primary T-cell response, the secondary T-cell response was faster but weaker, reaching its peak on day 5 rather than on day 15. A small share of clonotypes was detected in both CD4 and CD8 compartments, with the overlap likely arising from convergent recombination.

TCR cDNA was synthesized by 5'RACE template switching, which introduced a universal primer site and unique molecular identifiers. Priming for cDNA synthesis came from both the TCR alpha and TCR beta constant segments. Libraries were amplified in two PCR steps, with sample barcodes and sequencing adapters added in the second step. Sequencing of the libraries was done on either Illumina HiSeq 2500 (2x100 bp) or NovaSeq (2x150 bp). In the paper's pipeline: Demultiplexing of reads and collapsing into UMI consensus sequences were performed with MIGEC, and V(D)J alignment was carried out with MiXCR. Using edgeR on replicate PBMC samples, clonotypes were called vaccine-responding if FDR was below 0.01 and the log2 fold change was above 5 up to day 15. Each bulk clonotype was labeled CD4 or CD8 based on which sequenced repertoire, CD4 or CD8, contained the clonotype at higher abundance. The public reads were quality trimmed at Q25 with fastp and then assembled into clones with MiXCR by TCRdb, keeping productive beta chains. CDR3 protein duplicates are merged, each entry listing the most common genes and DNA. The V and J calls were not made by the authors but by TCRdb's processing. The table for this sample lists fewer than 400,000 distinct CDR3 sequences; roughly 6.2% of them were counted only once. 15% of the sample belongs to the ten largest clones.

Sequenced material: PBMCs, taken 5 days after the yellow fever booster vaccination. The sequence came from a man aged 25-45 years who received the YFV17D yellow fever vaccine. The chain links TRBV6-5 with TRBJ2-2; 10 nucleotides in the junction match TRBD2. The encoded CDR3 is CASSYEREGNTGELFF. The DNA is TGTGCCAGCAGTTATGAGCGGGAGGGGAACACCGGGGAGCTGTTTTTT.